This T cell receptor beta chain is drawn from a study of neurological immune-mediated disorders. The time point was: longitudinal time-point 2. Stored at -80 C, 2 million PBMCs were the source of the unsorted libraries. 5'RACE employing 10-nucleotide random UMIs yielded the cDNA. Each CDR3 protein is one row after TCRdb ran MiXCR on the 5' RACE reads. This table has roughly 34,000 distinct CDR3 sequences, more than 10% appearing once. Study-wide results and limits: Multiple sclerosis patients had less TCR clonal expansion than even healthy controls, unlike HTLV-1-associated myelopathy.

Regarding this clonotype: Its cognate antigen is unknown.

The source of this sequence is a middle-aged woman in good health. Sequenced sample: PBMCs.

CDR3 nucleotides: TGTGCCACCAGCAGAGATCTTCCCAGGACTACTAAGTACTTC. It yields the protein CATSRDLPRTTKYF. The chain couples TRBV15 to TRBJ2-4; D may be TRBD2 (6 bases). Trimming removed 0 bases from V and 14 bases from J, with 17 bases in between. The CDR3 length is 14 residues. From germline, CDR1 is LNHNV and CDR2 YYDKDF (reference sequence).